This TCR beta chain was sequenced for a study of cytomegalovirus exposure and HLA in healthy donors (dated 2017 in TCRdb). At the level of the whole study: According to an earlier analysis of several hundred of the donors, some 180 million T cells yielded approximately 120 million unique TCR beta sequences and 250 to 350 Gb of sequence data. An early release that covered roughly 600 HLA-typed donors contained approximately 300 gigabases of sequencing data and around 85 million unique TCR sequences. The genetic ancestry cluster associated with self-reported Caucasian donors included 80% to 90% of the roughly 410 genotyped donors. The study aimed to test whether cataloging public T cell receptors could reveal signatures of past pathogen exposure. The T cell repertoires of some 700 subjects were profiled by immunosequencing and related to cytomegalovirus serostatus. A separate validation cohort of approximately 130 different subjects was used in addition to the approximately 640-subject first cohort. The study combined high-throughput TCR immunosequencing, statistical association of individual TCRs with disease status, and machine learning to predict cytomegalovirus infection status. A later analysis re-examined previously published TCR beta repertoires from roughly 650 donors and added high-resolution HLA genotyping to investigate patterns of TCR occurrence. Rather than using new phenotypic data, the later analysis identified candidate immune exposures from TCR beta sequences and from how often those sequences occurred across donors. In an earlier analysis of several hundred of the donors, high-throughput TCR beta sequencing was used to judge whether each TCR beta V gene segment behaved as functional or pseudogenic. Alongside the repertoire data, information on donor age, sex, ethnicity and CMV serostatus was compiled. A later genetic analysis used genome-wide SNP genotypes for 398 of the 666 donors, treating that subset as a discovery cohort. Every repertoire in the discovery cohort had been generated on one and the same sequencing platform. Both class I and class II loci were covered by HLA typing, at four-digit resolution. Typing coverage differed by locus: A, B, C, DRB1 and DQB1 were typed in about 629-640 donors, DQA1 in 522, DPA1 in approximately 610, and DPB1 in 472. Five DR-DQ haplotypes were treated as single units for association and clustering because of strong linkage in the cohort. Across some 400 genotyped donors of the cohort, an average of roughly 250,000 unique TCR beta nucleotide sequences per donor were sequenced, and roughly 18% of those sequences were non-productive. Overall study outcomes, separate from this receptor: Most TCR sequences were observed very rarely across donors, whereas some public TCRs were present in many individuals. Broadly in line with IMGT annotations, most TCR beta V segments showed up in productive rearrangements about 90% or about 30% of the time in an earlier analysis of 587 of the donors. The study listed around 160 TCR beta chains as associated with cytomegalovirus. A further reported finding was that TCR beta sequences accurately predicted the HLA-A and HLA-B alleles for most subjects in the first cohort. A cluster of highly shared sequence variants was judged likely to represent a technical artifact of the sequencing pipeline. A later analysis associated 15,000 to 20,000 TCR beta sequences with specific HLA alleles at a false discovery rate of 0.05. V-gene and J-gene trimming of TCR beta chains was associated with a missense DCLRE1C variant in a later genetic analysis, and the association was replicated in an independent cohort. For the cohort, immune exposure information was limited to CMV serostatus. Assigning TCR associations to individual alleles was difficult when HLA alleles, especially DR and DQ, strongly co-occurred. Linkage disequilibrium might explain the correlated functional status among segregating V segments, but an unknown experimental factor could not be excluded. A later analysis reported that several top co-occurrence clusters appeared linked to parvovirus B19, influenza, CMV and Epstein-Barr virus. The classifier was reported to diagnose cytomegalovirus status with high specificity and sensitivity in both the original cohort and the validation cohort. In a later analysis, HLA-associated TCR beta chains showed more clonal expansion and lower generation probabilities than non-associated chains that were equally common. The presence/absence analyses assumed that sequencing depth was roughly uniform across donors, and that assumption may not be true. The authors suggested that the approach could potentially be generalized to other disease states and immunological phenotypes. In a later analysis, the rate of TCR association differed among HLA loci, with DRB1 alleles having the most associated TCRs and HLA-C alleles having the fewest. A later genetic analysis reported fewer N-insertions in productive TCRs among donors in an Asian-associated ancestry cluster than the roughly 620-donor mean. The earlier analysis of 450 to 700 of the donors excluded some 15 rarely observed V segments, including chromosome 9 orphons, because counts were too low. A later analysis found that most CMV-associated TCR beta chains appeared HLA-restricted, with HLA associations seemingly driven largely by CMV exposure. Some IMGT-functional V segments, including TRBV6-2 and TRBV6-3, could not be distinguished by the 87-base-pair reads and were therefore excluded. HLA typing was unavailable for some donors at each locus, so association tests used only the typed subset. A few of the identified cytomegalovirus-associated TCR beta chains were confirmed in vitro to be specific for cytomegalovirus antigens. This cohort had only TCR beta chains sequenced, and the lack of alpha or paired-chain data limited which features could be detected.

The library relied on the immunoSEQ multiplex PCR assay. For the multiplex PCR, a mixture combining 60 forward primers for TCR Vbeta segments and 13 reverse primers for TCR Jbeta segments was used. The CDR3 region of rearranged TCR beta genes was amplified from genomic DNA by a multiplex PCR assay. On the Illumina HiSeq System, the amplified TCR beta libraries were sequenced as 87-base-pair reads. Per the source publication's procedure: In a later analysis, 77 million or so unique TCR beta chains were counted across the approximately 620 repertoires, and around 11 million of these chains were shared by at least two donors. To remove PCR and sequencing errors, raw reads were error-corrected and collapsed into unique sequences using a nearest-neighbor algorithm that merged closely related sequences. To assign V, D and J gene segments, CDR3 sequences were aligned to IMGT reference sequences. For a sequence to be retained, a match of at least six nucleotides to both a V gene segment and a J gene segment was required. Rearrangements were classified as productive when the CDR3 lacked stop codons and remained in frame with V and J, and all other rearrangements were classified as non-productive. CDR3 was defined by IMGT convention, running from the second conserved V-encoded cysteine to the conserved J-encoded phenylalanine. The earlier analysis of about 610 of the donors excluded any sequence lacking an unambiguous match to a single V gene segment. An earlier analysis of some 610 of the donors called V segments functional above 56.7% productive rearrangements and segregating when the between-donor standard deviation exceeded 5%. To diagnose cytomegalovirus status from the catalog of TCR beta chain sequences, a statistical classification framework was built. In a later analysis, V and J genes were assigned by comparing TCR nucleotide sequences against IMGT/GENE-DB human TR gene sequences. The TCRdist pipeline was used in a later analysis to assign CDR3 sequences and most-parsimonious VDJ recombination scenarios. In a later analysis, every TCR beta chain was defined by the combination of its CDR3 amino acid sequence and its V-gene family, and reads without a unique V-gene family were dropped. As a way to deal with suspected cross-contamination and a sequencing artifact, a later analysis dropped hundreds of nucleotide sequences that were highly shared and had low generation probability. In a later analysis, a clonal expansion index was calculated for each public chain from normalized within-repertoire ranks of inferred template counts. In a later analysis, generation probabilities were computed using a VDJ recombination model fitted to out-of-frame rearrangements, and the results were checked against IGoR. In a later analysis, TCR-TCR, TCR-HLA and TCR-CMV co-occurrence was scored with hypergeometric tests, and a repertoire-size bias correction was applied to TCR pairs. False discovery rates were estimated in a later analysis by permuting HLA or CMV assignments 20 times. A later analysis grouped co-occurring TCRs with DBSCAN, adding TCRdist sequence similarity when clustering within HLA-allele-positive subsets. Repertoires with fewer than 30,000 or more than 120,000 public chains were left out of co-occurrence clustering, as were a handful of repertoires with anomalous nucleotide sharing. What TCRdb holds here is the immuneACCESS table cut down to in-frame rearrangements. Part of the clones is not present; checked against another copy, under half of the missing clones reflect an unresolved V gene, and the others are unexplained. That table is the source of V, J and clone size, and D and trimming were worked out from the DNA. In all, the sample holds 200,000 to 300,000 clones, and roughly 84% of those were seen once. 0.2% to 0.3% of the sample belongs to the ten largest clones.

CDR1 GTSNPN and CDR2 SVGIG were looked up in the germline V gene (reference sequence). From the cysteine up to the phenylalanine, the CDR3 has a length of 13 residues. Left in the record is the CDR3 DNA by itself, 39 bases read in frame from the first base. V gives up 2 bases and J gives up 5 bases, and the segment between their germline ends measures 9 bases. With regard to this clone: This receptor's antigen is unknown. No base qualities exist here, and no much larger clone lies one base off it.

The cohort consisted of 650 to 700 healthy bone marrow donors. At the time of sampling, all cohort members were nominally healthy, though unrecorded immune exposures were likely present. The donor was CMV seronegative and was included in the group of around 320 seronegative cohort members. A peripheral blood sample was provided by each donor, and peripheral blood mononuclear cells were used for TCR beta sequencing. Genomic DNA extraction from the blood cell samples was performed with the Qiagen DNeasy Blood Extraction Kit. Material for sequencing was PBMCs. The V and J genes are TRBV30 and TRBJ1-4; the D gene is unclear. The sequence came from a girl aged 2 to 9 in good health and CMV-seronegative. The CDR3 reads CAWSWALNEKLFF. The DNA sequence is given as TGTGCCTGGAGTTGGGCTCTCAATGAAAAACTGTTTTTT. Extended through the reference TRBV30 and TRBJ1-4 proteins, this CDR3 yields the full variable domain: SQTIHQWPATLVQPVGSPLSLECTVEGTSNPNLYWYRQAAGRGLQLLFYSVGIGQISSEVPQNLSASRPQDRQFILSSKKLLLSDSGFYLCAWSWALNEKLFFGSGTQLSVL.